Only a few counts were recorded for the clone carrying this T cell receptor (beta chain). Its cognate antigen is unknown. In TCRdb, the RT-PCR reads were re-called with MiXCR into one record per CDR3 protein. The sample yields about 570,000 distinct CDR3 sequences, roughly 12% seen once. The data are from a study of response to subunit inactivated influenza vaccine. Study results and caveats: Only a handful of new T cells, the authors suggested, are recruited with each seasonal influenza vaccination.

The CDR3 extends over 10 amino acids. CDR1 and CDR2 from the germline V gene are SQVTM and ANQGSEA. V dropped 6 bases and J dropped 6 bases, with 9 bases sitting between them. The sample was also reused in another study, on T cells expressing NK-cell markers. That publication notes: UMIs were included in TCR beta cDNA generated by 5'RACE template switching. Eight donors were sequenced, of whom seven were HCMV-seropositive, while the remaining one was HCMV-seronegative. The CD3+CD56-NKG2C+ fraction was also led by these clonotypes in a handful of donors.

This chain joins TRBV29-1 and TRBJ2-7; TRBD2 is a possible D gene (5 bases). The sample here was PBMCs from blood, taken on the day of vaccination. The TCR sequence derives from a man between 50 and 59 years old who received an inactivated influenza vaccine. The CDR3 loop reads CSVELGEQYF. The CDR3 coding sequence is TGCAGCGTGGAACTAGGCGAGCAGTACTTC.